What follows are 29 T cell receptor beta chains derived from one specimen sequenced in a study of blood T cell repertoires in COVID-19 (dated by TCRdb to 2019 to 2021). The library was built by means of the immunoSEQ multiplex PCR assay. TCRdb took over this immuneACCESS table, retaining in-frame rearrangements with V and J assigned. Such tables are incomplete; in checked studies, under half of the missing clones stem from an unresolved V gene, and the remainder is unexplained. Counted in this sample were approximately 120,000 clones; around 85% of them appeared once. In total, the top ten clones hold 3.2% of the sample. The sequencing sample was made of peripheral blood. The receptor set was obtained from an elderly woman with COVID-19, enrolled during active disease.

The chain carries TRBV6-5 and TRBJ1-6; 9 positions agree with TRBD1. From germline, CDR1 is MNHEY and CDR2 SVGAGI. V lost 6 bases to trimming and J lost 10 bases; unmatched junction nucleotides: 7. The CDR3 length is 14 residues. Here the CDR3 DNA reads TGTGCCAGCAGCCCCGGGACAGGGAGCTCACCCCTCCACTTT. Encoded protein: CASSPGTGSSPLHF.

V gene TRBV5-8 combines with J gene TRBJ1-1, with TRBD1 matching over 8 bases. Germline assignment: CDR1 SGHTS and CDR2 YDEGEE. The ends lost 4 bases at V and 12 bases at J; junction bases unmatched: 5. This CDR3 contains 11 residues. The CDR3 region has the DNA TGTGCCAGCAGCAGGACAGGGCGGACTTTCTTT. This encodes CASSRTGRTFF.

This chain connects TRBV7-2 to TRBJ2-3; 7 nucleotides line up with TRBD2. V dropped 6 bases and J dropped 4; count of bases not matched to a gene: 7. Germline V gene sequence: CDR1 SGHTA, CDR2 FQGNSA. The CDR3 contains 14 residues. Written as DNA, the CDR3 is TGTGCCAGCAGACCCAGACTAGCCCCAGATACGCAGTATTTT. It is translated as CASRPRLAPDTQYF.

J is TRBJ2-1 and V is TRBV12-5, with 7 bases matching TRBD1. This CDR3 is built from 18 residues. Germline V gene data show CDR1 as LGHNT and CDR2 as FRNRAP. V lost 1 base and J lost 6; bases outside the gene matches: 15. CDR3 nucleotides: TGTGCTAGTGGTTTGGAGGGGGCGGTAAGGCTCCGTTTCAATGAGCAGTTCTTC. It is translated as CASGLEGAVRLRFNEQFF.

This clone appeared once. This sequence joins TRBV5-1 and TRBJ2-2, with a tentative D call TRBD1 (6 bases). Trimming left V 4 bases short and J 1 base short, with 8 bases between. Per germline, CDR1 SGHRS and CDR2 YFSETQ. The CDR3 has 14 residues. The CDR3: CASSRDMNTGELFF. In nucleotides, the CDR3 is TGCGCCAGCAGCCGGGACATGAACACCGGGGAGCTGTTTTTT.

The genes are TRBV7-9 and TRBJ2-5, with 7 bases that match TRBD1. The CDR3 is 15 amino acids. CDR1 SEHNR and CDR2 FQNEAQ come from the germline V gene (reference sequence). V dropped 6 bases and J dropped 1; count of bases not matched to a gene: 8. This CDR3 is CASSPGQALQETQYF. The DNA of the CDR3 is TGTGCCAGCAGTCCAGGACAGGCCCTCCAAGAGACCCAGTACTTC.

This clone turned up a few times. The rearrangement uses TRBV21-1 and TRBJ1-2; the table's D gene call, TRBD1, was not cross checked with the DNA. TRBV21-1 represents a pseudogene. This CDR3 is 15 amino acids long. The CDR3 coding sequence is TGTGCCAGCAGCAGGAGGACAGCCGGTAACTATGGCTACACCTTC. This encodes CASSRRTAGNYGYTF.

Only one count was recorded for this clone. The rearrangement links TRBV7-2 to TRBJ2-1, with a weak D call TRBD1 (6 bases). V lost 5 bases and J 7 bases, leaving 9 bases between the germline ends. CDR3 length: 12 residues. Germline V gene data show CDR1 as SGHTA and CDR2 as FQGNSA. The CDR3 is CASSGDRNEQFF. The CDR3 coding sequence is TGTGCCAGCAGCGGTGACAGGAATGAGCAGTTCTTC.

CDR3 region: CASSWNEAETQYF. CDR3 in DNA: TGTGCCAGCAGTTGGAACGAGGCGGAGACCCAGTACTTC. The chain links TRBV6-5 to TRBJ2-5; D is undetermined. The CDR3 runs to 13 residues. The germline V gene has CDR1 MNHEY and CDR2 SVGAGI. V was pared by 4 bases and J by 5 bases, with 11 bases between.

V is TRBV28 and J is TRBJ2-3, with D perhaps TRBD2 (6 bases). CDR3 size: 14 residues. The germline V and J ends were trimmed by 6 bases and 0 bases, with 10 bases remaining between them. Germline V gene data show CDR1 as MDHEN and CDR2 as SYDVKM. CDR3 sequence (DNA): TGTGCCAGCAGAACAGCGGGTAGCACAGATACGCAGTATTTT. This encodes CASRTAGSTDTQYF.

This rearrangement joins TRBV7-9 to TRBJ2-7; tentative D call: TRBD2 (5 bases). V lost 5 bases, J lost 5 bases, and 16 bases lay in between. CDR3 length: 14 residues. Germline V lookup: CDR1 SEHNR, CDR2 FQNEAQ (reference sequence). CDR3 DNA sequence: TGTGCCAGCAGCGACCGAGGAGGATTCCACGAGCAGTACTTC. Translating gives CASSDRGGFHEQYF.

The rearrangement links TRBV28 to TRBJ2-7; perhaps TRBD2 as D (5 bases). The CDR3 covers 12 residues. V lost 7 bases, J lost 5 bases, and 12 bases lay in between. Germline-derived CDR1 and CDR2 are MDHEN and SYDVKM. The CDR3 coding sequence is TGTGCCAGCAAGAATTGGAGGCACGAGCAGTACTTC. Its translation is CASKNWRHEQYF.

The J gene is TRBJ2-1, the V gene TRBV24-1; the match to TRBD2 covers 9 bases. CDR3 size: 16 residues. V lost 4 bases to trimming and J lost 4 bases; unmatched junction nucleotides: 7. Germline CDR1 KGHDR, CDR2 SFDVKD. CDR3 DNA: TGTGCCACCAGTGACTCCCTAGCGGGACCATACAATGAGCAGTTCTTC. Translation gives CATSDSLAGPYNEQFF.

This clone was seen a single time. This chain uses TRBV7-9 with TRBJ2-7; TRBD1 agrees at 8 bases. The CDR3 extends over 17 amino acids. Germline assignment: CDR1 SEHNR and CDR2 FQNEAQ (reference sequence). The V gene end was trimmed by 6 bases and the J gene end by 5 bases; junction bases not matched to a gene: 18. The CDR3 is CASRQLQPGTGVHEQYF. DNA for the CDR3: TGTGCCAGCAGACAATTACAGCCCGGGACAGGCGTGCACGAGCAGTACTTC. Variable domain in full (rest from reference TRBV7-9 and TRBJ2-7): DTGVSQNPRHKITKRGQNVTFRCDPISEHNRLYWYRQTLGQGPEFLTYFQNEAQLEKSRLLSDRFSAERPKGSFSTLEIQRTEQGDSAMYLCASRQLQPGTGVHEQYFGPGTRLTVT.

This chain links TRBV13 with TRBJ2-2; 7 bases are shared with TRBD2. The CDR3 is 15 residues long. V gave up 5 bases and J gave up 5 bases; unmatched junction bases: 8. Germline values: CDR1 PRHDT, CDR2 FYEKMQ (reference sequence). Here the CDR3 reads CASSPQRDWTGELFF. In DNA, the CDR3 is TGTGCCAGCAGCCCTCAGCGGGATTGGACCGGGGAGCTGTTTTTT.

The CDR3: CASSHGLNYEQYF. CDR3 nucleotides: TGTGCCAGCAGCCACGGACTTAACTACGAGCAGTACTTC. The rearrangement links TRBV6-6 to TRBJ2-7; weak D call: TRBD2 (5 bases). The CDR3 sequence is 13 residues long. CDR1 MNHNY and CDR2 SVGAGI come from the germline V gene (reference sequence). V lost 6 bases and J 3 bases, leaving 12 bases between the germline ends.

In DNA, the CDR3 is TGTGCCAGCAGCCTAGGACACTACAGGGAAAGCTCCTACAATGAGCAGTTCTTC. This translates into CASSLGHYRESSYNEQFF. The chain combines TRBV7-6 with TRBJ2-1, with D maybe TRBD1 (6 bases). CDR3 length: 18 residues. Germline CDR1 and CDR2: SGHVS and FNYEAQ. The V gene lost 5 bases and the J gene lost 0 bases, with 20 bases spanning the gap.

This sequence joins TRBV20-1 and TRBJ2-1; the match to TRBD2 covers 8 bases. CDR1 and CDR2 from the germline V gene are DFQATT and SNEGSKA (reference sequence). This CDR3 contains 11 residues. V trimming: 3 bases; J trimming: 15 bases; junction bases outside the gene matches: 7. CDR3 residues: CSARPSGRGFF. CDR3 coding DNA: TGCAGTGCTAGGCCAAGCGGGAGAGGGTTCTTC.

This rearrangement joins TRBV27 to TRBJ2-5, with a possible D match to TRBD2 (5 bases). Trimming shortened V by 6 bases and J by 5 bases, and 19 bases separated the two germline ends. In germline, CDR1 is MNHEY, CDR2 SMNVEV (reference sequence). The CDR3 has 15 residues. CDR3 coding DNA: TGTGCCAGCAGGCAAACTCGGGAAGGGTATGAGACCCAGTACTTC. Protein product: CASRQTREGYETQYF.

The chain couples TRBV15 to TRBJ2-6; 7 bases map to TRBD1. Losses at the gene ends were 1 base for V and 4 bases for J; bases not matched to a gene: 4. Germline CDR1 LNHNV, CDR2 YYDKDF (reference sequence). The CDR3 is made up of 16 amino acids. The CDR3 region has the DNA TGTGCCACCAGCAGAGCACAGGGGAACGGGGCCAACGTCCTGACTTTC. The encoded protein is CATSRAQGNGANVLTF.

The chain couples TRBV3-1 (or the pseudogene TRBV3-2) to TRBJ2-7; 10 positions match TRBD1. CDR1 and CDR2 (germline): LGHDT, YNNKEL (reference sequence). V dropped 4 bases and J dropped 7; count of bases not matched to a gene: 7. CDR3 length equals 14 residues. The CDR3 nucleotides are TGTGCCAGCAGCCTCACCGGGACAGGGGATGAGCAGTACTTC. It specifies CASSLTGTGDEQYF.

This CDR3 reads CASSELGLARDTQYF. The CDR3, as DNA: TGTGCCAGCAGTGAGCTTGGACTAGCGAGGGATACGCAGTATTTT. The J gene is TRBJ2-3, the V gene TRBV2, with 9 bases identical to TRBD2. V trimming: 3 bases; J trimming: 6 bases; junction bases outside the gene matches: 7. This CDR3 is 15 amino acids long. CDR1 and CDR2 (germline): SNHLY, FYNNEI.

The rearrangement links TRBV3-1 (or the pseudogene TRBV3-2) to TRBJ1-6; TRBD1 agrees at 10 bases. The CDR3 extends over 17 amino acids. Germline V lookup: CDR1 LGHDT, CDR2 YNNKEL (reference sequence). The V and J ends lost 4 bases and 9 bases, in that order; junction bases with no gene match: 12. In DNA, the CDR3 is TGTGCCAGCAGCCCTCCAATTACCGGGACAGGGGCTTCACCCCTCCACTTT. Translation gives CASSPPITGTGASPLHF.

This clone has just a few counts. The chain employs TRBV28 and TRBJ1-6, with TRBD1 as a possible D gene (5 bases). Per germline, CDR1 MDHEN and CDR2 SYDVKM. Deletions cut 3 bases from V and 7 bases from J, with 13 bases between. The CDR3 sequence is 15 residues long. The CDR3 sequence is CASSFGGVGNSPLHF. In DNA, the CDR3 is TGTGCCAGCAGTTTCGGAGGGGTGGGGAATTCACCCCTCCACTTT. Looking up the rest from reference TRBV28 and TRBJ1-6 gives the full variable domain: DVKVTQSSRYLVKRTGEKVFLECVQDMDHENMFWYRQDPGLGLRLIYFSYDVKMKEKGDIPEGYSVSREKKERFSLILESASTNQTSMYLCASSFGGVGNSPLHFGNGTRLTVT.

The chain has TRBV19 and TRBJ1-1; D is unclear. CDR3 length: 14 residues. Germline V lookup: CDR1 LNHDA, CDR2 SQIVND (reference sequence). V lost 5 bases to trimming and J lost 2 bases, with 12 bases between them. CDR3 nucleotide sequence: TGTGCCAGTAGTCACGGACGGGGAAACACTGAAGCTTTCTTT. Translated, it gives CASSHGRGNTEAFF.

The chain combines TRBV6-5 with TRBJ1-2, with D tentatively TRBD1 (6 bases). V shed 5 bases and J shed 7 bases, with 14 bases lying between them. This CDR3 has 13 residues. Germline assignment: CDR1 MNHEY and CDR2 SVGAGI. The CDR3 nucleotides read TGTGCCAGCAGTCCTTCAGGGGTGCGTGGCTACACCTTC. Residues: CASSPSGVRGYTF.

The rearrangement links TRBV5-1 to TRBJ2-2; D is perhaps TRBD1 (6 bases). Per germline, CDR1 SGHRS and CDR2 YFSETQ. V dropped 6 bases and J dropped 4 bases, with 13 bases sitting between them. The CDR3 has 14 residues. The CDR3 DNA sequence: TGCGCCAGCACCGACACAGGGAGCACCGGGGAGCTGTTTTTT. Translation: CASTDTGSTGELFF.

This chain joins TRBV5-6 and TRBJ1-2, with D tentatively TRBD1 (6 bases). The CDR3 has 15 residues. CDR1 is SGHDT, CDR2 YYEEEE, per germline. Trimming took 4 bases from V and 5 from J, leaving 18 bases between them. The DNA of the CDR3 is TGTGCCAGCAGCCGAAGACAGGCGGCCAGGTATGGCTACACCTTC. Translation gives CASSRRQAARYGYTF.

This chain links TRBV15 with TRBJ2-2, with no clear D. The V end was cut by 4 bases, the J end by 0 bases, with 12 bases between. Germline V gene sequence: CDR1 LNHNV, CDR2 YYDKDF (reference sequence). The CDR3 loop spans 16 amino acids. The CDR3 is CATSKSTTTNTGELFF. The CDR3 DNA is TGTGCCACCAGCAAATCAACAACTACGAACACCGGGGAGCTGTTTTTT.